This TCR beta chain was profiled in a study of T cell repertoires in cytomegalovirus infection. TCRdb passed the reads through MiXCR, listing each CDR3 protein once. Altogether about 260,000 distinct CDR3 sequences are present, roughly an eighth being singletons, with the ten largest covering around 8.8%. Sample: PBMCs. The clonotype comes from a human donor in good health (CMV status not recorded). Some clones in this sample may be carry-over from other donors' samples.

The CDR3 spells CASSGSAGTQETQYF. The CDR3 coding sequence is TGTGCCAGCAGCGGGTCAGCGGGGACACAAGAGACCCAGTACTTC. This chain uses TRBV9 with TRBJ2-5, with a weak D call TRBD2 (7 bases). V was cut by 3 bases and J by 2 bases, with 14 bases left in between. The CDR3 is 15 residues long. Germline V gene sequence: CDR1 SGDLS, CDR2 YYNGEE.